The 5 T cell receptor beta chains in this list originate from one sample, sequenced in a study of response to subunit inactivated influenza vaccine. MiXCR, applied by TCRdb to the RT-PCR reads, yields one record per CDR3 protein. The sample lists about 570,000 distinct CDR3 sequences, about 11% seen once, with roughly 10% in the top ten. The starting material was PBMCs from blood, obtained on the day of vaccination. These receptors all come from a man between 50 and 59 years old who received an inactivated influenza vaccine.

This clonotype was counted a few times. The chain has TRBV12-3 or TRBV12-4 and TRBJ1-5; D call uncertain. Deletions cut 4 bases from V and 8 bases from J, with 9 bases between. The CDR3 totals 12 residues. CDR3 protein: CASSSLVEPQHF. The CDR3 DNA sequence: TGTGCCAGCAGTTCCCTGGTGGAGCCCCAGCATTTT.

Only a few counts were recorded for this clonotype. The rearrangement links TRBV9 to TRBJ1-1; 7 nucleotides line up with TRBD1. The CDR3 contains 14 residues. The V gene's germline CDR1 is SGDLS and CDR2 YYNGEE. The ends lost 2 bases at V and 5 bases at J; junction bases unmatched: 6. Here the CDR3 DNA reads TGTGCCAGCAGCGTCGACAGGGAAGGGACTGAAGCTTTCTTT. Translated: CASSVDREGTEAFF.

This clonotype showed up just a few times. The J gene is TRBJ2-4, the V gene TRBV11-2; no definite D call. The germline V gene encodes CDR1 SGHAT and CDR2 FQNNGV. The CDR3 contains 20 residues. Trimming removed 5 bases from V and 0 bases from J, with 26 bases in between. Here the CDR3 DNA reads TGTGCCAGCAGCCCCTTGCCGGCGTCAGAAAACTTACTAGCCAAAAACATTCAGTACTTC. Its protein is CASSPLPASENLLAKNIQYF.

There are a few counts of this clonotype. This sequence joins TRBV20-1 and TRBJ2-7, with no clear D. There are 14 residues in the CDR3. Germline CDR1 DFQATT, CDR2 SNEGSKA (reference sequence). Trimming cost V 4 bases and J 5 bases, with 18 bases left between them. The CDR3 protein is CSAISPAQVDEQYF. In DNA form, the CDR3 reads TGCAGTGCTATCAGTCCCGCGCAGGTCGACGAGCAGTACTTC.

The chain has TRBV11-1 and TRBJ2-5; the D gene is possibly TRBD1 (6 bases). The length of the CDR3 is 15 residues. Germline V gene sequence: CDR1 SGHAT, CDR2 FQDESV (reference sequence). V gave up 3 bases and J gave up 3 bases, with 14 bases separating them. Written as DNA, the CDR3 is TGTGCCAGCAGCTTGGTTGGCAGGGGAAAAGAGACCCAGTACTTC. This sequence encodes CASSLVGRGKETQYF.